The 5 T cell receptor beta chains listed next were all sequenced from one sample in a study of cytomegalovirus exposure and HLA in healthy donors (TCRdb year 2017). The library was obtained by the immunoSEQ multiplex PCR assay. The multiplex PCR relied on a mix of 60 forward primers for TCR Vbeta segments and 13 reverse primers for TCR Jbeta segments. TCRdb's version of the immuneACCESS table is confined to in-frame rearrangements and falls short of the full clone set. An unresolved V gene accounts for under half of the shortfall where checked; the remainder is of unknown origin. The sample table records some 98,000 clones; roughly 76% of these occur just once. The ten largest make up 7% to 9% of the sample. The specimen sequenced was PBMCs. These receptors were taken from a human donor in good health.

This clone turned up a few times. The chain links TRBV7-2 to TRBJ2-1; 11 positions agree with TRBD2. V lost 0 bases, J lost 8 bases, and 6 bases stayed unmatched. From germline, CDR1 is SGHTA and CDR2 FQGNSA. CDR3 length: 16 residues. The CDR3 coding sequence is TGTGCCAGCAGCTTAGCGGTGTTAGCGGGAGGGGATGAGCAGTTCTTC. Its translation is CASSLAVLAGGDEQFF.

V and J are TRBV27 and TRBJ2-1, with D possibly being TRBD1 (7 bases). V lost 3 bases and J 7 bases, leaving 13 bases between the germline ends. This CDR3 is 14 amino acids long. The V gene's germline CDR1 is MNHEY and CDR2 SMNVEV (reference sequence). CDR3 nucleotide sequence: TGTGCCAGCAGTTTTCCAGCAGGGGGGAATGAGCAGTTCTTC. This sequence encodes CASSFPAGGNEQFF.

With regard to this clone: The limits of the CDR3 on the DNA are not certain, so only TCRdb's listed CDR3 is given. The gene calls are TRBV19 and TRBJ1-4. From germline, CDR1 is LNHDA and CDR2 SQIVND (reference sequence). Inclusive of both ends, the CDR3 amounts to 15 amino acids. The CDR3 reads CASSTSAGANEKLFF.

The chain uses TRBV7-7 and TRBJ2-2; no clear D gene. Germline-derived CDR1 and CDR2 are SSHAT and FNYEAQ (reference sequence). The length of the CDR3 is 14 residues. The ends were cut back, 2 bases at V and 1 base at J, with 5 bases in the middle. Here the CDR3 reads CASSLRQNTGELFF. The CDR3 bases are TGTGCCAGCAGCTTACGACAGAACACCGGGGAGCTGTTTTTT. Complete variable domain (other parts from reference TRBV7-7 and TRBJ2-2): GAGVSQSPRYKVTKRGQDVTLRCDPISSHATLYWYQQALGQGPEFLTYFNYEAQPDKSGLPSDRFSAERPEGSISTLTIQRTEQRDSAMYRCASSLRQNTGELFFGEGSRLTVL.

J is TRBJ1-3 and V is TRBV5-6; no clear D gene. Germline V gene lookup returns CDR1 SGHDT and CDR2 YYEEEE. The CDR3 extends over 16 amino acids. Trimming cost V 2 bases and J 1 base, with 13 bases left between them. The CDR3 here is CASSFLSVASGNTIYF. The CDR3 nucleotides are TGTGCCAGCAGCTTCCTGAGCGTGGCATCTGGAAACACCATATATTTT.